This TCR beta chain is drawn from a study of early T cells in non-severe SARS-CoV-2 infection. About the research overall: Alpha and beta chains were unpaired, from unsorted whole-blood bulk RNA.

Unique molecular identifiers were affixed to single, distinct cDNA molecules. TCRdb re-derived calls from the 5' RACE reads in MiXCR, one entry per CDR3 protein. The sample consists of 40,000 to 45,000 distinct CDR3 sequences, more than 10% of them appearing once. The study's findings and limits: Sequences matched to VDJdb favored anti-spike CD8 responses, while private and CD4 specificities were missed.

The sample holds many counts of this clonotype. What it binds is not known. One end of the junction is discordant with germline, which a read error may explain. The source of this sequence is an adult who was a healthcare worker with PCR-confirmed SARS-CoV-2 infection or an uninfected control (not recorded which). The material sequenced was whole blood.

The CDR3 here is CASSLGTGKDTEAFF. DNA for the CDR3: TGCGCCAGCAGTTTGGGGACAGGGAAAGACACTGAAGCTTTCTTT. This chain connects TRBV5-1 to TRBJ1-1, with 9 bases matching TRBD1. Germline V gene sequence: CDR1 SGHRS, CDR2 YFSETQ. The CDR3 loop spans 15 amino acids.